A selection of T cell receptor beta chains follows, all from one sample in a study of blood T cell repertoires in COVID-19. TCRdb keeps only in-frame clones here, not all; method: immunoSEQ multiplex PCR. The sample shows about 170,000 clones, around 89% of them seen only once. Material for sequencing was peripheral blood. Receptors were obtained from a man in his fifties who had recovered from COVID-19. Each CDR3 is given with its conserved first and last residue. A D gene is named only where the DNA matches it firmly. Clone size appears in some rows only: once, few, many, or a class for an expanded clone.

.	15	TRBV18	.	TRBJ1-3	CASSPEITGRNTIYF	TGTGCCAGCTCACCAGAAATTACAGGGAGAAACACCATATATTTT
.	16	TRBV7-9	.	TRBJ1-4	CASSSTVKQANEKLFF	TGTGCCAGCAGCTCCACAGTGAAGCAGGCTAATGAAAAACTGTTTTTT
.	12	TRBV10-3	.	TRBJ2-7	CAISESQAEQYF	TGTGCCATCAGTGAGTCACAGGCCGAGCAGTACTTC
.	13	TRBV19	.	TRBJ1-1	CASSIGGYTEAFF	TGTGCCAGTAGTATCGGGGGATACACTGAAGCTTTCTTT
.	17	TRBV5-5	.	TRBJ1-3	CASSRGGTTDSGNTIYF	TGTGCCAGCAGCCGCGGGGGAACGACGGACTCTGGAAACACCATATATTTT
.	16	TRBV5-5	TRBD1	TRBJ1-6	CASSLSPGTGVSPLHF	TGTGCCAGCAGCTTAAGCCCCGGGACAGGGGTCTCACCCCTCCACTTT
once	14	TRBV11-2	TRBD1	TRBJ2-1	CASSLAGTGNEQFF	TGTGCCAGCAGCTTAGCAGGGACAGGCAATGAGCAGTTCTTC
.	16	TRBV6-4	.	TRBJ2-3	CASSDSPLAATDTQYF	TGTGCCAGCAGTGACTCGCCCCTAGCTGCCACAGATACGCAGTATTTT
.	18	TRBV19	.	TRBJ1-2	CASSIVFARDNWSYGYTF	TGTGCCAGTAGTATTGTATTCGCCAGGGATAATTGGTCCTATGGCTACACCTTC
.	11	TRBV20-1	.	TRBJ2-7	CSASPSVEQYF	TGCAGTGCTAGTCCCAGCGTTGAGCAGTACTTC
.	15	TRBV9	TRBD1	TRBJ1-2	CASSSQGATNYGYTF	TGTGCCAGCAGCTCACAGGGGGCTACAAACTATGGCTACACCTTC
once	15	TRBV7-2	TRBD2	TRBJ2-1	CASSLEAGVPTEQFF	TGTGCCAGCAGCTTAGAAGCGGGGGTACCCACCGAGCAGTTCTTC
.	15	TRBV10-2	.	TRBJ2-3	CASSEIGGGPSTQYF	TGCGCCAGCAGTGAGATAGGGGGGGGGCCTTCTACGCAGTATTTT
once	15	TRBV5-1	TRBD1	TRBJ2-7	CASSLGTGNGHEQYF	TGCGCCAGCAGCTTGGGGACAGGGAACGGCCACGAGCAGTACTTC
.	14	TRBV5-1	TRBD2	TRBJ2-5	CASSLNGRGETQYF	TGCGCCAGCAGCTTGAACGGGCGGGGGGAGACCCAGTACTTC
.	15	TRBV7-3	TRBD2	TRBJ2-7	CASSLVSGGRYEQYF	TGTGCCAGCAGCTTAGTGAGCGGGGGTCGGTACGAGCAGTACTTC
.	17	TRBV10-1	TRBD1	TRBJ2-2	CASSEPPGTGGNGELFF	TGCGCCAGCAGTGAGCCCCCCGGGACAGGGGGCAACGGGGAGCTGTTTTTT
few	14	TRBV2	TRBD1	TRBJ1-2	CASSSTGSNYGYTF	TGTGCCAGCAGCTCGACAGGGTCTAACTATGGCTACACCTTC
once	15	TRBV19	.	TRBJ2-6	CASRQGPSGANVLTF	TGTGCCAGTAGACAGGGACCCTCTGGGGCCAACGTCCTGACTTTC